The 10 T cell receptor beta chains below come from one sample, sequenced in a study of T-cell reconstitution after alpha-beta-depleted transplantation in children. Unique molecular identifiers were incorporated during preparation of the TCRbeta library. Using its own MiXCR run on the PCR reads, TCRdb lists one record per CDR3 protein. The sample has more than 150,000 distinct CDR3 sequences; less than 15% are singletons. The sequenced sample was PBMCs from the stem cell graft donor, obtained from the stem cell graft. Receptors originate from a human donor who donated a stem cell graft to a child with acute lymphoblastic leukemia.

V is TRBV20-1 and J is TRBJ2-7; 9 bases match TRBD2. This CDR3 contains 13 residues. J was trimmed by 6 bases and V by 5 bases; bases with no gene match: 8. Germline-derived CDR1 and CDR2 are DFQATT and SNEGSKA (reference sequence). The CDR3 loop reads CSAFSGSTGEQYF. DNA of the CDR3: TGCAGTGCTTTTAGCGGGAGCACCGGCGAGCAGTACTTC.

This clonotype was seen repeatedly, ten times or more. The chain links TRBV27 to TRBJ1-1; D ambiguous. The V and J ends lost 2 bases and 3 bases respectively, with 7 bases between them. This CDR3 has 13 residues. The germline V gene encodes CDR1 MNHEY and CDR2 SMNVEV (reference sequence). The DNA for the CDR3 is TGTGCCAGCAGTTTAACTAAGGACACTGAAGCTTTCTTT. Its translation is CASSLTKDTEAFF.

This clonotype was seen at least ten times. This chain uses TRBV5-1 with TRBJ2-7; 10 nucleotides agree with TRBD1. Germline CDR1 SGHRS, CDR2 YFSETQ. The CDR3 contains 15 residues. The J segment lost 3 bases and the V segment lost 2 bases, leaving 5 bases of the junction unmatched. The CDR3 nucleotides are TGCGCCAGCAGCTTCGGGACAGGGGATGGCTACGAGCAGTACTTC. Its translation: CASSFGTGDGYEQYF. The whole variable domain, filled in from reference TRBV5-1 and TRBJ2-7, reads KAGVTQTPRYLIKTRGQQVTLSCSPISGHRSVSWYQQTPGQGLQFLFEYFSETQRNKGNFPGRFSGRQFSNSRSEMNVSTLELGDSALYLCASSFGTGDGYEQYFGPGTRLTVT.

This clonotype has a count of ten or more. The rearrangement links TRBV5-1 to TRBJ1-6; 7 nucleotides align to TRBD1. CDR3 size: 17 residues. CDR1 is SGHRS and CDR2 is YFSETQ in the germline V gene. Trimming cost V 7 bases and J 12 bases; bases outside gene matches: 22. The CDR3, as DNA: TGCGCCAGCCAACTACTATCCGGGACAGAGGGGAGTGGACCCCTCCACTTT. Translated: CASQLLSGTEGSGPLHF.

This clonotype was detected many times. This chain links TRBV5-1 with TRBJ2-1, with D unclear. This CDR3 has 16 amino acids. Trimming removed 2 bases from V and 7 bases from J, with 19 bases in between. In germline, CDR1 is SGHRS, CDR2 YFSETQ. The CDR3 nucleotides read TGCGCCAGCAGCTTCGGCCCTATGGTTTTGGGGAATGAGCAGTTCTTC. Translation gives CASSFGPMVLGNEQFF.

This clonotype occurred a few times. The V and J genes are TRBV12-3 or TRBV12-4 and TRBJ2-5; TRBD2 matches 13 bases. After removal of 5 bases from V and 4 bases from J, the junction contained 13 bases not matched to a gene. The CDR3 sequence is 18 residues long. CDR3 protein: CASSGRTSGSLFGETQYF. The DNA for the CDR3 is TGTGCCAGCAGTGGGCGGACTAGCGGGAGTCTTTTTGGAGAGACCCAGTACTTC.

This clonotype showed up just a few times. The rearrangement links TRBV29-1 to TRBJ2-1; 10 bases match TRBD1. Losses at the gene ends were 7 bases for V and 10 bases for J; bases not matched to a gene: 7. The CDR3 is 12 residues long. CDR1 SQVTM and CDR2 ANQGSEA come from the germline V gene. This CDR3 is CSAQTGGAEQFF. The CDR3 DNA reads TGCAGCGCTCAGACAGGGGGCGCCGAGCAGTTCTTC.

This clonotype was detected many times. The rearrangement joins TRBV5-1 to TRBJ2-1, with 9 bases lining up with TRBD2. J gave up 7 bases and V 4 bases, and 12 bases lay outside the gene matches. In germline, CDR1 is SGHRS, CDR2 YFSETQ. The CDR3 contains 16 residues. This CDR3 is CASSLQEGGRGNEQFF. The CDR3 nucleotides are TGCGCCAGCAGCCTTCAGGAGGGCGGGAGGGGAAATGAGCAGTTCTTC.

The chain has TRBV10-2 and TRBJ1-2; no reliable D call. Germline CDR1 WSHSY, CDR2 SAAADI. This CDR3 has 14 residues. V was trimmed by 4 bases and J by 4 bases, leaving 13 bases between them. The CDR3 region has the DNA TGCGCCAGCAGTGGAGGACCACCGGGCTATGGCTACACCTTC. Its translation: CASSGGPPGYGYTF.

There are many counts of this clonotype. The J gene is TRBJ2-3, the V gene TRBV29-1; D not certain. Trimming took 4 bases from V and 1 from J, leaving 6 bases between them. The germline CDR1 and CDR2 sequences are SQVTM and ANQGSEA. The CDR3 is 12 amino acids. The CDR3 DNA reads as TGCAGCGTTGGAGGCGGCACAGATACGCAGTATTTT. Its translation is CSVGGGTDTQYF.